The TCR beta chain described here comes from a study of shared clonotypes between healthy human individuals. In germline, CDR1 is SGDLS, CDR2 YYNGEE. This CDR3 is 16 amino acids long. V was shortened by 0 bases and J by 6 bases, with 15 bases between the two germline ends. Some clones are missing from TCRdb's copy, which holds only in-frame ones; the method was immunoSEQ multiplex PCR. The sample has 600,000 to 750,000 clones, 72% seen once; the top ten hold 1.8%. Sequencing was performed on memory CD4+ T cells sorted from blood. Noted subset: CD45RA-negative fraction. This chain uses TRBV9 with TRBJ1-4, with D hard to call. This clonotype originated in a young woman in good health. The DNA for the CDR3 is TGTGCCAGCAGCGTAGCTCCGGGGATAAAGGATGAAAAACTGTTTTTT. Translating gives CASSVAPGIKDEKLFF. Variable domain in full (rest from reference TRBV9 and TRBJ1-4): DSGVTQTPKHLITATGQRVTLRCSPRSGDLSVYWYQQSLDQGLQFLIQYYNGEERAKGNILERFSAQQFPDLHSELNLSSLELGDSALYFCASSVAPGIKDEKLFFGSGTQLSVL.